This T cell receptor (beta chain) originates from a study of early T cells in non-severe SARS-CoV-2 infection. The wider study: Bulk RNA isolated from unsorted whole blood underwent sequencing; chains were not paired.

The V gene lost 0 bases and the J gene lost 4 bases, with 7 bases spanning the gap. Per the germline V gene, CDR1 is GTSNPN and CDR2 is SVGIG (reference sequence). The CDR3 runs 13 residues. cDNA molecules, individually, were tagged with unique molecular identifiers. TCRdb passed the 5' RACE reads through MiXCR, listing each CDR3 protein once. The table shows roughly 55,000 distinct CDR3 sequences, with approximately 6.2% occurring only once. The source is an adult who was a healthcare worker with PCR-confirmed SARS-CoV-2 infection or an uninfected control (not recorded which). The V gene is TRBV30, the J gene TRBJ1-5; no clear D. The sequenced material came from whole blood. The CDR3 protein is CAWSVTGNQPQHF. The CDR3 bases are TGTGCCTGGAGTGTAACGGGGAATCAGCCCCAGCATTTT.